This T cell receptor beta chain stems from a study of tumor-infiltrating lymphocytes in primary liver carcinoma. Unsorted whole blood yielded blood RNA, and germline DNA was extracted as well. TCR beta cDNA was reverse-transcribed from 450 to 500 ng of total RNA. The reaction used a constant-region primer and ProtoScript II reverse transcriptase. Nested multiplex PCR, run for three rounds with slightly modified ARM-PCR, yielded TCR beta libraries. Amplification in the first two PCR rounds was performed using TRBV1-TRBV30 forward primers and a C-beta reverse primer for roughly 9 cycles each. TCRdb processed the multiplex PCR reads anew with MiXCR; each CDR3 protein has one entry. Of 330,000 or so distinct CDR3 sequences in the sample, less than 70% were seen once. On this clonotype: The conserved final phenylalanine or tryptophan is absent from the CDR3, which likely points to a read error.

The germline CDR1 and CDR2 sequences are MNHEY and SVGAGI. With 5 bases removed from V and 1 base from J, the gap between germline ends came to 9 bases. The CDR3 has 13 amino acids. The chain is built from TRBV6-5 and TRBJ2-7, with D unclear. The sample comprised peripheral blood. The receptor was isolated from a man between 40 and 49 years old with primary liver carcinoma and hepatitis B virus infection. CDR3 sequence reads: CASSPQRSYEQYL. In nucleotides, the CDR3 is TGTGCCAGCAGTCCACAGAGATCCTACGAGCAGTACTTG.